Sequencing of this TCR beta chain was carried out in a study of blood T cell repertoires in COVID-19. Across the whole study: Spain, Italy and the United States supplied samples that represented acute and convalescent COVID-19. The analysed material was cDNA or gDNA that came from T cells, B-cell-depleted T cells, or PBMCs.

Original analysis: The assay estimated nucleated cells by amplifying reference gene primers. The repertoire was sequenced with immunoSEQ multiplex PCR; TCRdb's copy has only in-frame clones and lacks some. Clone size and V and J calls were adopted from that table, with D and trimming inferred from the DNA. The sample has about 34,000 clones; approximately 88% are singletons. In germline, CDR1 is MDHEN, CDR2 SYDVKM. This CDR3 spans 17 amino acids. V dropped 6 bases and J dropped 0 bases, with 18 bases sitting between them. The specimen sequenced was peripheral blood. The receptor was isolated from a man between 60 and 75 years old with active COVID-19. The chain uses TRBV28 and TRBJ1-5; TRBD1 might be the D (6 bases). CDR3 residues: CASRSGGAQYSNQPQHF. The CDR3 bases are TGTGCCAGCAGATCTGGGGGGGCCCAATATAGCAATCAGCCCCAGCATTTT.